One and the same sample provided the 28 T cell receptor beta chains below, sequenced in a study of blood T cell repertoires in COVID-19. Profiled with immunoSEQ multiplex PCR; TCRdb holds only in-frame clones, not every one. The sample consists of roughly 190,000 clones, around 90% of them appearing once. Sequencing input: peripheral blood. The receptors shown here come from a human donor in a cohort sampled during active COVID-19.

This CDR3 reads CASSLGRGEQYF. The CDR3 DNA reads TGTGCCAGCAGTTTAGGACGGGGCGAGCAGTACTTC. V usage is TRBV12-3 or TRBV12-4 and J usage is TRBJ2-7; D is perhaps TRBD2 (5 bases). Trimming removed 1 base at V and 6 bases at J, with 7 bases between. The length of the CDR3 is 12 residues.

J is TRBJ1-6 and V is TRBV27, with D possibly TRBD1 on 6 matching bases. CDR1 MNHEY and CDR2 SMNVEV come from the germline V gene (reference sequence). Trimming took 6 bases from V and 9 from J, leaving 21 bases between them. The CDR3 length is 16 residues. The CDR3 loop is CASRASGAGGSSPLHF. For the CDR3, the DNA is TGTGCCAGCAGGGCATCCGGGGCTGGGGGCTCTTCACCCCTCCACTTT.

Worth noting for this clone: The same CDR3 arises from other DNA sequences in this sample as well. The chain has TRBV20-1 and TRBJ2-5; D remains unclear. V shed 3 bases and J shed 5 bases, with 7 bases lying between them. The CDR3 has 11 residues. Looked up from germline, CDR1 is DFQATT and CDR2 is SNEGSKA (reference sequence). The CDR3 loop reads CSASTGETQYF. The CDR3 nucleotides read TGCAGTGCTAGCACCGGGGAGACCCAGTACTTC.

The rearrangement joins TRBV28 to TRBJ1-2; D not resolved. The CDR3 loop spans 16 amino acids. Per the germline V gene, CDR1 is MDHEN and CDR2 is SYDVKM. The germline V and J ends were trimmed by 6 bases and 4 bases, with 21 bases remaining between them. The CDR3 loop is CASSSLQGLTRYGYTF. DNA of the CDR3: TGTGCCAGCAGCTCTCTACAAGGACTAACTCGCTATGGCTACACCTTC.

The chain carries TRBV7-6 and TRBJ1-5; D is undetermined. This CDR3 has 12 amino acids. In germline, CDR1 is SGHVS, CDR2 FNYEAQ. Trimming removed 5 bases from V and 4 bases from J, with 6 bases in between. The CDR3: CASSNRNQPQHF. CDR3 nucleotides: TGTGCCAGCAGCAACAGAAATCAGCCCCAGCATTTT.

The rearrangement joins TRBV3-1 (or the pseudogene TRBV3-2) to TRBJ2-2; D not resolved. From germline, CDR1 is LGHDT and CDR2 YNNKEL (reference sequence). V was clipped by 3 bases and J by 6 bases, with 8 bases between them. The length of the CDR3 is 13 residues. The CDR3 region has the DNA TGTGCCAGCAGCCATCTCGGGTCCGGGGAGCTGTTTTTT. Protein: CASSHLGSGELFF.

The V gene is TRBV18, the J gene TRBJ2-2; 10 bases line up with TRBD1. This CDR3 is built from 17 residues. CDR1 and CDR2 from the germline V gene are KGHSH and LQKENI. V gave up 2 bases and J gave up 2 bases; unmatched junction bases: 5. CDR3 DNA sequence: TGTGCCAGCTCACCATCAGGACAGGGGGTTAACACCGGGGAGCTGTTTTTT. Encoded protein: CASSPSGQGVNTGELFF. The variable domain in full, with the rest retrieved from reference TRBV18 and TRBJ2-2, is NAGVMQNPRHLVRRRGQEARLRCSPMKGHSHVYWYRQLPEEGLKFMVYLQKENIIDESGMPKERFSAEFPKEGPSILRIQQVVRGDSAAYFCASSPSGQGVNTGELFFGEGSRLTVL.

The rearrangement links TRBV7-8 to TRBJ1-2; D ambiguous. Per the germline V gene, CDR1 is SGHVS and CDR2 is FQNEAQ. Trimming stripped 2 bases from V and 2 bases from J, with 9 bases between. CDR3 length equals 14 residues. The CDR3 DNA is TGTGCCAGCAGCTTATACAGTGTAAACTATGGCTACACCTTC. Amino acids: CASSLYSVNYGYTF.

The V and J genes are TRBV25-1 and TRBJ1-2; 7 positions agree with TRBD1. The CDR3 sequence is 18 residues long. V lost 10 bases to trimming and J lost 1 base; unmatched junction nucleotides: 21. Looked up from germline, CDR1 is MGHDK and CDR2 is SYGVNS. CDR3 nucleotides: TGTGCCATCGACTCCCGAACGGGACAGAAAAACGTTAACTATGGCTACACCTTC. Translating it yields CAIDSRTGQKNVNYGYTF.

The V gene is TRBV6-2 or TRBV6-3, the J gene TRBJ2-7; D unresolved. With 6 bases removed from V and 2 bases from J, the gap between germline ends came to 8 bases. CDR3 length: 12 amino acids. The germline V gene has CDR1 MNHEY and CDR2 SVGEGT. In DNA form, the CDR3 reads TGTGCCAGCAGCTTCGACACCTACGAGCAGTACTTC. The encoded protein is CASSFDTYEQYF.

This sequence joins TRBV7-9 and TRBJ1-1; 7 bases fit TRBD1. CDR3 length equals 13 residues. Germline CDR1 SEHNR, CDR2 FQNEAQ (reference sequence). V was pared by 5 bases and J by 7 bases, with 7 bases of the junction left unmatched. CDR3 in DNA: TGTGCCAGCAGCCCCGGGACAGCGCTTGAAGCTTTCTTT. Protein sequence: CASSPGTALEAFF.

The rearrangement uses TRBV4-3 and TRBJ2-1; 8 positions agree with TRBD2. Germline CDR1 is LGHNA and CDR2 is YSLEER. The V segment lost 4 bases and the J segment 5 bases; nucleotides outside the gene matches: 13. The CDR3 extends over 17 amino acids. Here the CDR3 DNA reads TGCGCCAGCAGCCGTCGAACCGGGACTAGTAGCCACAATGAGCAGTTCTTC. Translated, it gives CASSRRTGTSSHNEQFF.

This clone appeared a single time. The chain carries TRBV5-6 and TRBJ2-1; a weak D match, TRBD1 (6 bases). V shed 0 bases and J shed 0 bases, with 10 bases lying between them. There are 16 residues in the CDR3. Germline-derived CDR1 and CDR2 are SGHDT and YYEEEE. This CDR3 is CASSLGGLSSYNEQFF. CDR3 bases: TGTGCCAGCAGCTTGGGGGGGCTAAGCTCCTACAATGAGCAGTTCTTC.

Here the CDR3 DNA reads TGTGCCAGCAGCACCACAGGGTGGACAGATACGCAGTATTTT. Translated, it gives CASSTTGWTDTQYF. J is TRBJ2-3 and V is TRBV7-2; D possibly corresponds to TRBD1 (6 bases). This CDR3 region has 14 residues. The germline gives CDR1 SGHTA, CDR2 FQGNSA. Trimming removed 5 bases from V and 3 bases from J, with 12 bases in between.

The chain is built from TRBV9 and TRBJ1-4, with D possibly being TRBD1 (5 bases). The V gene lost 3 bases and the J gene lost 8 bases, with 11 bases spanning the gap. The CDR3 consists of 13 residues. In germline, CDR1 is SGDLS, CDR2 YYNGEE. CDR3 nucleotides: TGTGCCAGCAGCGCCGCAGGGTTCGAAAAACTGTTTTTT. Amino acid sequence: CASSAAGFEKLFF.

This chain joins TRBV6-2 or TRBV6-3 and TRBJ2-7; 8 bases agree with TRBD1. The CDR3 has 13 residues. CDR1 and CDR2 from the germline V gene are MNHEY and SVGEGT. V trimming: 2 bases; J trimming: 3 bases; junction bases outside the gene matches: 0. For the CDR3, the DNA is TGTGCCAGCAGTTACGACAGGGGCTACGAGCAGTACTTC. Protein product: CASSYDRGYEQYF.

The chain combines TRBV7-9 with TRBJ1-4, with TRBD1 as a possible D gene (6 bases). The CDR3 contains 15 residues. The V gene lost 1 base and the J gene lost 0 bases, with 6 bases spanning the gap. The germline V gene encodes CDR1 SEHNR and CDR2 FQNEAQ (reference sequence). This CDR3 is CASSLGTATNEKLFF. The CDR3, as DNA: TGTGCCAGCAGCTTAGGGACAGCAACTAATGAAAAACTGTTTTTT.

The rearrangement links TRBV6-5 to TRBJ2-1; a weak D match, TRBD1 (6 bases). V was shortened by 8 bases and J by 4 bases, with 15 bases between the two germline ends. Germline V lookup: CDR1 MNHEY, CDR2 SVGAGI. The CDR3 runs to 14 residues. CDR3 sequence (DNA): TGTGCCAGCGCCCCCGGGACACAATACAATGAGCAGTTCTTC. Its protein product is CASAPGTQYNEQFF.

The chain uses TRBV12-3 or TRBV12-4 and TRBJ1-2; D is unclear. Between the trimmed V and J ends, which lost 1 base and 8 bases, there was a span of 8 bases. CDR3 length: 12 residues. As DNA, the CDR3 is TGTGCCAGCAGTTTAGAGTTCGGGGGCTACACCTTC. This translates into CASSLEFGGYTF.

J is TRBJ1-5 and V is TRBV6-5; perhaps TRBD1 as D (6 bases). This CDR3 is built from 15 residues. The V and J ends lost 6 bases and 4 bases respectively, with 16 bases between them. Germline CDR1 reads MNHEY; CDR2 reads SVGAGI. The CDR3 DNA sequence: TGTGCCAGCAGCCTAAGCTTACAGGGAAATCAGCCCCAGCATTTT. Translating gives CASSLSLQGNQPQHF.

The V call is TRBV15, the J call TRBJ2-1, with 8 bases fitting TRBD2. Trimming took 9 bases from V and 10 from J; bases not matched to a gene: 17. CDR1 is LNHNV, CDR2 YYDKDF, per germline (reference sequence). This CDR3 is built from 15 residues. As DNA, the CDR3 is TGTGCCACTGCAGCGGGAGATGTAGATGTCTGGGAGCAGTTCTTC. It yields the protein CATAAGDVDVWEQFF.

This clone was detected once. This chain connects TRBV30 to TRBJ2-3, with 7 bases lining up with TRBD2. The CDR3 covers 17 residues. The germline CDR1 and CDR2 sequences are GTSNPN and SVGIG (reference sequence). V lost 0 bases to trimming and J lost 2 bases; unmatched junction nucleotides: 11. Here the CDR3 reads CAWSVPSPGGHTDTQYF. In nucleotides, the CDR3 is TGTGCCTGGAGTGTACCGTCCCCGGGAGGCCACACAGATACGCAGTATTTT.

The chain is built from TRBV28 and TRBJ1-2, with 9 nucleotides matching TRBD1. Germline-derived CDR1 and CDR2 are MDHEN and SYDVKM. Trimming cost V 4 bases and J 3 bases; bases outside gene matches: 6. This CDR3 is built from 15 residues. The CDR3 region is CASSSPGQGDYGYTF. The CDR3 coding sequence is TGTGCCAGCAGTTCTCCGGGACAGGGCGACTATGGCTACACCTTC.

This chain's CDR3 is CASSYVSPYEQYF. CDR3 DNA: TGTGCCAGCAGTTATGTTAGCCCCTACGAGCAGTACTTC. The chain uses TRBV12-3 or TRBV12-4 and TRBJ2-7; D is unclear. The CDR3 totals 13 residues. The ends were cut back, 4 bases at V and 2 bases at J, with 9 bases in the middle.

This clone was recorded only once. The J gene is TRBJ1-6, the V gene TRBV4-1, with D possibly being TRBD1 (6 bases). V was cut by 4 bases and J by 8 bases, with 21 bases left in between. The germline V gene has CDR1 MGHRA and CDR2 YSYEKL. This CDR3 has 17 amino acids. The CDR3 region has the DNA TGCGCCAGCAGCCCGCGACAAACAAGGGGGATAGATTCACCCCTCCACTTT. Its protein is CASSPRQTRGIDSPLHF.

CDR3 amino acids: CVTAGGEENTEAFF. Written as DNA, the CDR3 is TGTGTCACGGCAGGGGGCGAAGAAAACACTGAAGCTTTCTTT. The J gene is TRBJ1-1, the V gene TRBV10-3, with 8 positions matching TRBD1. CDR3 length: 14 amino acids. CDR1 is ENHRY and CDR2 is SYGVKD in the germline V gene.

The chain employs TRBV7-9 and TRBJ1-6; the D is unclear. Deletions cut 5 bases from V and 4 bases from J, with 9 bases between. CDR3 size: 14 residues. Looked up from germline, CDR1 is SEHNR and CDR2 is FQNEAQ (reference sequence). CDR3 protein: CASSASDYNSPLHF. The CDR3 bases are TGTGCCAGCAGCGCGAGTGATTATAATTCACCCCTCCACTTT.

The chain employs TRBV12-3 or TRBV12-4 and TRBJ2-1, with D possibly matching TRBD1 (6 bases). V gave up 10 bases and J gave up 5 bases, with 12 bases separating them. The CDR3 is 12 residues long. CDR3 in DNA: TGTGCCACGTCCGGGGACAACAATGAGCAGTTCTTC. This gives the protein CATSGDNNEQFF.